Below are 21 T cell receptor beta chains sequenced from a single sample in a study of blood T cell repertoires in COVID-19. This table comes from immunoSEQ multiplex PCR, and its TCRdb copy is limited to in-frame clones, with some not included. Of some 45,000 clones in the sample, about nine tenths were seen once. Sample: peripheral blood. All receptors derive from a human donor in a cohort sampled during active COVID-19.

The chain has TRBV18 and TRBJ2-3; possible D gene TRBD2, 6 bases. CDR3 length equals 13 residues. The germline V gene has CDR1 KGHSH and CDR2 LQKENI. Deletions cut 3 bases from V and 5 bases from J, with 9 bases between. CDR3: CASSPMGLDTQYF. The CDR3, as DNA: TGTGCCAGCTCACCGATGGGACTAGATACGCAGTATTTT.

This sequence joins TRBV30 and TRBJ2-7; D unclear. The CDR3 spans 15 residues. CDR1 GTSNPN and CDR2 SVGIG come from the germline V gene (reference sequence). V shed 0 bases and J shed 0 bases, with 12 bases lying between them. CDR3 in amino acids: CAWSVRGSSSYEQYF. The CDR3 coding sequence is TGTGCCTGGAGTGTACGCGGCTCAAGCTCCTACGAGCAGTACTTC. The whole variable domain, filled in from reference TRBV30 and TRBJ2-7, reads SQTIHQWPATLVQPVGSPLSLECTVEGTSNPNLYWYRQAAGRGLQLLFYSVGIGQISSEVPQNLSASRPQDRQFILSSKKLLLSDSGFYLCAWSVRGSSSYEQYFGPGTRLTVT.

The count of this clone is one. This chain links TRBV4-3 with TRBJ2-7; TRBD2 is a possible D gene (5 bases). The length of the CDR3 is 14 residues. Deletions cut 3 bases from V and 2 bases from J, with 11 bases between. Per germline, CDR1 LGHNA and CDR2 YSLEER. CDR3 sequence (DNA): TGCGCCAGCAGCCATAGAGGGAACCCCTACGAGCAGTACTTC. This codes for CASSHRGNPYEQYF.

J is TRBJ2-7 and V is TRBV6-5; 8 bases line up with TRBD1. The trim removed 7 bases at V and 6 bases at J, leaving 11 bases unmatched. Germline CDR1 MNHEY, CDR2 SVGAGI. This CDR3 is built from 14 residues. The CDR3 here is CASKGTQGVFEQYF. The CDR3, as DNA: TGTGCCAGCAAAGGTACACAGGGGGTGTTCGAGCAGTACTTC.

The chain recombines TRBV9 with TRBJ2-2; weak D call: TRBD1 (6 bases). This CDR3 has 16 amino acids. V was clipped by 5 bases and J by 7 bases, with 21 bases between them. Germline values: CDR1 SGDLS, CDR2 YYNGEE. The CDR3 here is CASSAKGDTAHGELFF. The CDR3, as DNA: TGTGCCAGCAGTGCAAAAGGGGACACTGCGCACGGGGAGCTGTTTTTT.

The CDR3 is CASSADRGTEAFF. Here the CDR3 DNA reads TGTGCCAGCAGCGCAGACAGAGGCACTGAAGCTTTCTTT. This chain joins TRBV7-6 and TRBJ1-1; maybe TRBD1 (5 bases). V shed 5 bases and J shed 4 bases, with 11 bases lying between them. The CDR3 is 13 amino acids. Germline CDR1 is SGHVS and CDR2 is FNYEAQ.

The table lists this clone with a few counts. The chain combines TRBV5-6 with TRBJ2-7, with D perhaps TRBD1 (5 bases). This CDR3 has 16 residues. Per the germline V gene, CDR1 is SGHDT and CDR2 is YYEEEE. Trimming took 0 bases from V and 3 from J, leaving 16 bases between them. CDR3 amino acids: CASSLAKVGVSYEQYF. In DNA form, the CDR3 reads TGTGCCAGCAGCTTGGCCAAAGTAGGGGTGAGCTACGAGCAGTACTTC.

The rearrangement links TRBV11-3 to TRBJ2-2, with D perhaps matching TRBD2 (5 bases). The CDR3 runs 13 residues. Germline V lookup: CDR1 SGHNT, CDR2 YENEEA. The V end was cut by 3 bases, the J end by 5 bases, with 7 bases between. The DNA of the CDR3 is TGTGCCAGCAGCTTGGGCGGGACCGGGGAGCTGTTTTTT. Protein: CASSLGGTGELFF.

The V and J genes are TRBV18 and TRBJ1-5, with TRBD1 identical over 9 bases. Germline V gene sequence: CDR1 KGHSH, CDR2 LQKENI. This CDR3 comprises 16 residues. The ends lost 3 bases at V and 3 bases at J; junction bases unmatched: 6. This chain's CDR3 is CASSPMTGGNNQPQHF. CDR3 nucleotides: TGTGCCAGCTCACCGATGACAGGGGGAAACAATCAGCCCCAGCATTTT. The full variable domain, with the rest looked up from reference TRBV18 and TRBJ1-5, is NAGVMQNPRHLVRRRGQEARLRCSPMKGHSHVYWYRQLPEEGLKFMVYLQKENIIDESGMPKERFSAEFPKEGPSILRIQQVVRGDSAAYFCASSPMTGGNNQPQHFGDGTRLSIL.

The chain has TRBV6-5 and TRBJ1-1; no clear D. Germline V CDR1 and CDR2: MNHEY, SVGAGI. Trimming pared 0 bases from V and 4 bases from J, leaving 9 bases between. CDR3 length: 14 amino acids. CDR3 nucleotides: TGTGCCAGCAGTTACTCGGTCGGAGGCACTGAAGCTTTCTTT. Protein product: CASSYSVGGTEAFF.

This clone has just one count. The CDR3, as DNA: TGTGCCAGCTCACCTGCGGGGGGGCAGTATCCAGATACGCAGTATTTT. This encodes CASSPAGGQYPDTQYF. The V gene is TRBV18, the J gene TRBJ2-3; 9 bases line up with TRBD2. Germline loops: CDR1 KGHSH, CDR2 LQKENI. V lost 3 bases and J lost 4; bases outside the gene matches: 8. This CDR3 contains 16 residues. The full variable domain, with the rest looked up from reference TRBV18 and TRBJ2-3, is NAGVMQNPRHLVRRRGQEARLRCSPMKGHSHVYWYRQLPEEGLKFMVYLQKENIIDESGMPKERFSAEFPKEGPSILRIQQVVRGDSAAYFCASSPAGGQYPDTQYFGPGTRLTVL.

CDR3 loop: CASSYRQLLRGEQYF. CDR3 coding DNA: TGTGCCAGCAGTTACAGGCAGCTTTTGAGGGGGGAGCAGTACTTC. The V call is TRBV6-6, the J call TRBJ2-7; D may be TRBD1 (6 bases). Germline V gene data show CDR1 as MNHNY and CDR2 as SVGAGI (reference sequence). V lost 2 bases and J lost 7, with 18 bases in between. CDR3 length equals 15 residues.

The rearrangement links TRBV30 to TRBJ2-1, with D uncertain. The V end lost 0 bases, the J end lost 6 bases, and 12 bases lay between the germline ends. The CDR3 runs 14 residues. Germline V gene lookup returns CDR1 GTSNPN and CDR2 SVGIG (reference sequence). The CDR3 region has the DNA TGTGCCTGGAGTGTAAGCCGGTCTGTCAATGAGCAGTTCTTC. Its translation: CAWSVSRSVNEQFF.

The chain carries TRBV7-9 and TRBJ2-5; D remains ambiguous. This CDR3 has 11 residues. Germline CDR1 reads SEHNR; CDR2 reads FQNEAQ (reference sequence). The V and J ends lost 10 bases and 5 bases respectively, with 11 bases between them. The CDR3 region has the DNA TGTGCCATCCGACCCGGGGAGACCCAGTACTTC. Translating it yields CAIRPGETQYF.

The chain employs TRBV6-1 and TRBJ1-6, with 7 bases identical to TRBD1. With V trimmed by 1 base and J by 2 bases, 5 bases remained unmatched. The CDR3 contains 17 residues. Germline V CDR1 and CDR2: MNHNS, SASEGT. The chain's CDR3 is CASSEVVGGTYNSPLHF. As DNA, the CDR3 is TGTGCCAGCAGTGAAGTGGTAGGGGGCACCTATAATTCACCCCTCCACTTT.

The V gene is TRBV19, the J gene TRBJ2-7; 11 positions match TRBD1. Trimming removed 3 bases from V and 3 bases from J; junction bases left unmatched: 1. The CDR3 covers 14 residues. Germline V gene sequence: CDR1 LNHDA, CDR2 SQIVND (reference sequence). The CDR3 DNA sequence: TGTGCCAGTAGTATGGGGACAGGGGGCTACGAGCAGTACTTC. Translating it yields CASSMGTGGYEQYF. Complete variable domain (other parts from reference TRBV19 and TRBJ2-7): DGGITQSPKYLFRKEGQNVTLSCEQNLNHDAMYWYRQDPGQGLRLIYYSQIVNDFQKGDIAEGYSVSREKKESFPLTVTSAQKNPTAFYLCASSMGTGGYEQYFGPGTRLTVT.

This rearrangement joins TRBV5-4 to TRBJ2-7; weak D call: TRBD1 (6 bases). Trimming took 1 base from V and 2 from J, leaving 10 bases between them. The CDR3 has 14 residues. Germline CDR1 and CDR2: SGHNT and YYREEE (reference sequence). CDR3 protein: CASSLRQGTYEQYF. The CDR3 nucleotides are TGTGCCAGCAGCTTGAGGCAGGGGACCTACGAGCAGTACTTC.

The V and J genes are TRBV19 and TRBJ1-6; TRBD1 matches at 8 bases. V gave up 5 bases and J gave up 2 bases; unmatched junction bases: 5. The CDR3 is made up of 16 amino acids. CDR1 LNHDA and CDR2 SQIVND come from the germline V gene (reference sequence). Here the CDR3 reads CASSSGQGAYNSPLHF. The CDR3 region has the DNA TGTGCCAGTAGTTCCGGACAGGGAGCCTATAATTCACCCCTCCACTTT.

V usage is TRBV27 and J usage is TRBJ2-7; 9 bases agree with TRBD1. The CDR3 contains 16 residues. CDR1 is MNHEY and CDR2 is SMNVEV in the germline V gene (reference sequence). Trimming removed 2 bases from V and 1 base from J; junction bases left unmatched: 6. CDR3 DNA: TGTGCCAGCAGTTTAAGTCCGGGACAGGGTTCCTACGAGCAGTACTTC. Protein sequence: CASSLSPGQGSYEQYF.

This sequence joins TRBV7-3 and TRBJ2-1, with D tentatively TRBD2 (6 bases). Trimming removed 5 bases at V and 5 bases at J, with 16 bases between. The CDR3 spans 15 residues. Germline-derived CDR1 and CDR2 are SGHTA and FQGTGA. The CDR3 region has the DNA TGTGCCAGCAGCCCCCAAGTCGCGGGGCACAATGAGCAGTTCTTC. Translation: CASSPQVAGHNEQFF.

The rearrangement joins TRBV18 to TRBJ1-6; 7 bases are a match to TRBD1. This CDR3 contains 15 residues. Germline assignment: CDR1 KGHSH and CDR2 LQKENI. V dropped 5 bases and J dropped 6; count of bases not matched to a gene: 7. CDR3: CASSDPNRGNSPLHF. CDR3 in DNA: TGTGCCAGCTCAGACCCGAACAGGGGTAATTCACCCCTCCACTTT.